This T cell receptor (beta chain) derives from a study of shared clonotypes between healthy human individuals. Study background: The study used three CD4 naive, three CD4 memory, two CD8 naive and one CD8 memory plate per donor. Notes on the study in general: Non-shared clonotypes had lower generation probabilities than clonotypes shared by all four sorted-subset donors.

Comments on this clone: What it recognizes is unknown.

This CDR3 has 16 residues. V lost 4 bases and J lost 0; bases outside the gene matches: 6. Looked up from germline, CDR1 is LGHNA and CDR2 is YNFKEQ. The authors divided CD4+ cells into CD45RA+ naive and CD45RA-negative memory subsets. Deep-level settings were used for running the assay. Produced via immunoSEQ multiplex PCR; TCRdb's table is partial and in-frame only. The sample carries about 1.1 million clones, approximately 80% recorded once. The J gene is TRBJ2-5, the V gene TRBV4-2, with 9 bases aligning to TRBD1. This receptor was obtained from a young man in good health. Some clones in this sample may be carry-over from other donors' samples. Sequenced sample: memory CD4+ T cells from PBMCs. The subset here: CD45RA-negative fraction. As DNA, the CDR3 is TGTGCCAGCAGCCTCCGGGACAGGGCTTACCAAGAGACCCAGTACTTC. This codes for CASSLRDRAYQETQYF.